This TCR beta chain comes out of a study of technical replicates of blood from a few donors (dated by TCRdb to 2016 to 2017). This clone was counted once. No antigen is known for it. No clone much larger than this one lies a single base away; base qualities are absent. Preparation of the library involved the immunoSEQ multiplex PCR assay. The table comes from immuneACCESS by way of TCRdb, which keeps in-frame sequences with V and J called. Part of the clones is missing from these tables; in studies checked, under half for an unresolved V gene and the rest for unknown reasons. The sample records about 15,000 clones, 82% of which are singletons. Jointly, the top ten make up around a tenth of the sample. Looking up the germline V gene yields CDR1 MNHNS and CDR2 SASEGT. V lost 8 bases and J lost 6 bases, and the count of bases not matched to a germline gene is 10. Including cysteine and phenylalanine, the CDR3 has 14 amino acids. Kept here is only the CDR3 DNA, which spans 42 bases and is read in frame from base 1.

This chain joins TRBV6-1 to TRBJ2-7, with 10 bases aligning to TRBD2. This TCR came from a human donor in good health. Some clones in this sample may be carry-over from other donors' samples. Sequenced material: PBMCs. This receptor carries the CDR3 CASGHSGGLGEQYF. In nucleotides, the sequence is TGTGCCAGCGGACATAGCGGGGGGCTCGGCGAGCAGTACTTC.